The T cell receptor (beta chain) described here comes from a study of metastatic and nonmetastatic thyroid tumors. On the study more broadly: Across peripheral blood and tumor or nodule tissue samples taken from malignant and benign thyroid patients, the repertoires were compared with one another.

Ahead of thyroid surgery, no patient had received treatment of any kind. The germline V gene encodes CDR1 SEHNR and CDR2 FQNEAQ (reference sequence). The CDR3 covers 13 residues. Under the authors' procedure: Clinicopathological groups differed in CDR3, with these differences serving to build a distant-metastasis classifier for papillary thyroid cancer. MiXCR was used by TCRdb to re-call the PCR reads. The V and J calls here are based on TCRdb, not the publication. The sample yields about 15,000 clones, about 26% seen once. Notes on the study in general: Significantly higher TCR beta diversity was reportedly seen in malignant thyroid tumors than benign nodules, in blood and tumor.

In regard to this clone: Antigen unknown. At one of its ends the junction is not consistent with the germline gene, which may arise from a read error.

The sequence came from a female donor with papillary thyroid cancer or a benign thyroid nodule (not recorded which). Some clones in this sample may be carry-over from other donors' samples. The chain has TRBV7-9 and TRBJ1-1; D remains ambiguous. Sequencing was done on a sample of tumor tissue. CDR3 bases: TGTGCCATCAGCTTAGTGTGGAACACCGAAGCTTTCTTT. Translation: CAISLVWNTEAFF.